This is a list of T cell receptor beta chains from one sample in a study of radiotherapy plus CTLA-4 blockade in lung cancer. Some clones are missing from TCRdb's copy, which holds only in-frame ones; the method was immunoSEQ multiplex PCR. Of 35,000 to 40,000 clones in the sample, about 86% were seen once. Specimen: peripheral blood, collected from a patient treated with radiotherapy plus ipilimumab. The receptor source for this set is a human donor with non-small cell lung cancer whose response to radiotherapy plus ipilimumab could not be evaluated. Each CDR3 is given with its conserved first and last residue. The D gene is left open where the match is weak. The size of a clone is reported for some rows only, either as once, few or many, or as a class for expanded clones.

abundance	v_gene	d_gene	j_gene	CDR3aa	CDR3nt
once	TRBV28	TRBD2	TRBJ2-7	CASSTGRLAGLDEQYF	TGTGCCAGCAGTACCGGTAGACTAGCGGGGCTGGACGAGCAGTACTTC
few	TRBV5-1	TRBD1	TRBJ2-7	CASSQQGASYEQYF	TGCGCCAGCAGCCAACAGGGGGCGAGCTACGAGCAGTACTTC
NA	TRBV18	NA	TRBJ1-5	CASSPEGAHGQPQHF	TGTGCCAGCTCACCAGAAGGGGCGCACGGGCAGCCCCAGCATTTT
NA	TRBV5-1	TRBD1	TRBJ1-2	CASSLGQGVYGYTF	TGCGCCAGCAGCTTGGGACAGGGTGTCTATGGCTACACCTTC
NA	TRBV5-4	NA	TRBJ1-2	CASSLQGFYGYTF	TGTGCCAGCAGCTTGCAGGGATTCTATGGCTACACCTTC
NA	TRBV7-6	TRBD1	TRBJ1-5	CASSLTGVQPQHF	TGTGCCAGCAGCTTGACAGGGGTTCAGCCCCAGCATTTT
NA	TRBV4-3	NA	TRBJ1-1	CASSQGGVTEAFF	TGCGCCAGCAGCCAAGGGGGCGTCACTGAAGCTTTCTTT
NA	TRBV4-2	NA	TRBJ2-5	CASSHRSGGETQYF	TGTGCCAGCAGCCACCGGAGTGGGGGGGAGACCCAGTACTTC
NA	TRBV2	NA	TRBJ1-6	CASSGGHLNNSPLHF	TGTGCCAGCAGTGGGGGACACCTCAATAATTCACCCCTCCACTTT
NA	TRBV14	NA	TRBJ2-2	CASSQDRGVRELFF	TGTGCCAGCAGCCAAGATCGGGGAGTTAGGGAGCTGTTTTTT
NA	TRBV11-2	TRBD1	TRBJ1-4	CASSSSDRGRREKLFF	TGTGCCAGCAGCTCCTCGGACAGGGGGCGCCGTGAAAAACTGTTTTTT
NA	TRBV9	TRBD1	TRBJ2-2	CASSVGGGSGELFF	TGTGCCAGCAGCGTAGGAGGGGGCTCAGGGGAGCTGTTTTTT
NA	TRBV28	NA	TRBJ1-1	CASRTPGEPFEAFF	TGTGCCAGCAGAACCCCAGGGGAACCTTTTGAAGCTTTCTTT